These T cell receptor beta chains were read from a single sample in a study of shared clonotypes between healthy human individuals. Profiling relied on immunoSEQ multiplex PCR, and the TCRdb table lists in-frame clones only, not all of them. The sample yields approximately 840,000 clones, about 96% seen once. Input material: naive CD8+ T cells sorted from blood. The receptors come from a young man in good health. Each CDR3 is given with its conserved first and last residue. The order of the fields is D gene, J gene, clone size, V gene, CDR3 DNA, CDR3 protein. A D gene is named only where the DNA matches it firmly. Where a row states a size, it is once, few, many or the class of an expanded clone; other rows omit it.

. | TRBJ1-1 | . | TRBV28 | TGTGCCAGCACCACGTCCCGAGGAGCTGAAGCTTTCTTT | CASTTSRGAEAFF
TRBD2 | TRBJ2-7 | . | TRBV7-9 | TGTGCCAGCAGCTTAGGGGGGGGAACCGAGCAGTACTTC | CASSLGGGTEQYF
. | TRBJ2-1 | . | TRBV14 | TGTGCCAGCAGCCAAGAACAGGGAGGTAATGAGCAGTTCTTC | CASSQEQGGNEQFF
. | TRBJ2-3 | . | TRBV15 | TGTGCCACCAGCAGTTACTACTTGAGCACAGATACGCAGTATTTT | CATSSYYLSTDTQYF
. | TRBJ2-1 | . | TRBV29-1 | TGCAGCGTCGGCCGGTCTAACTACAATGAGCAGTTCTTC | CSVGRSNYNEQFF
. | TRBJ2-3 | . | TRBV5-1 | TGCGCCAGCAGCTTTGAACAGCCTAGCACAGATACGCAGTATTTT | CASSFEQPSTDTQYF
TRBD2 | TRBJ2-3 | once | TRBV25-1 | TGTGCCAGCAGTGACCGACTAGCGGGAGTTAGCACAGATACGCAGTATTTT | CASSDRLAGVSTDTQYF
TRBD1 | TRBJ1-2 | . | TRBV2 | TGTGCCAGCCCCGCCGGGACAGGGGCCTATGGCTACACCTTC | CASPAGTGAYGYTF
TRBD1 | TRBJ2-7 | . | TRBV29-1 | TGCAGCGTTGCCGGGACAGCCTACGAGCAGTACTTC | CSVAGTAYEQYF
. | TRBJ2-1 | . | TRBV7-6 | TGTGCCAGCAGCTTACCGACAGTCTCCTACAATGAGCAGTTCTTC | CASSLPTVSYNEQFF
TRBD2 | TRBJ2-7 | . | TRBV7-9 | TGTGCCAGCATGGGGGGGAGCTCCTACGAGCAGTACTTC | CASMGGSSYEQYF
TRBD1 | TRBJ2-2 | . | TRBV7-9 | TGTGCCAGCAGCTTAGCCCGTTCGGACAGGGGTGACACCGGGGAGCTGTTTTTT | CASSLARSDRGDTGELFF
. | TRBJ2-3 | . | TRBV28 | TGTGCCAGCAGGCGAGGGACAGATACGCAGTATTTT | CASRRGTDTQYF
. | TRBJ1-3 | . | TRBV5-5 | TGTGCCAGCAGACAAGGGGCGTCTGGAAACACCATATATTTT | CASRQGASGNTIYF
TRBD2 | TRBJ2-2 | . | TRBV9 | TGTGCCAGCAGCGTCTCCTTAGCGGGAGAAAGGGGCGGGGAGCTGTTTTTT | CASSVSLAGERGGELFF
. | TRBJ2-7 | once | TRBV9 | TGTGCCAGCAGCGTAGGCGGCGGGACCTACGAGCAGTACTTC | CASSVGGGTYEQYF
. | TRBJ2-3 | . | TRBV4-2 | TGTGCCAGCAGCCAAGATCGAGGCGGGATAGGAGATACGCAGTATTTT | CASSQDRGGIGDTQYF
. | TRBJ2-1 | . | TRBV7-2 | TGTGCCAGCAGCTTAGAGGCCCTAGCAGCATACAATGAGCAGTTCTTC | CASSLEALAAYNEQFF
TRBD2 | TRBJ2-3 | . | TRBV19 | TGTGCCAGTAGTATCCAAGCGGGAGGATTCACAGATACGCAGTATTTT | CASSIQAGGFTDTQYF
TRBD1 | TRBJ1-2 | . | TRBV2 | TGTGCCAGCAGTGAAGTAAGGACAGGGAACCCTAACTATGGCTACACCTTC | CASSEVRTGNPNYGYTF
. | TRBJ1-2 | . | TRBV7-9 | TGTGCCAGCAGCTTTTTCCCTGAGGGCTACACCTTC | CASSFFPEGYTF
TRBD1 | TRBJ1-5 | . | TRBV6-6 | TGTGCCAGCAGTTCACCGGGACAGAGCAATCAGCCCCAGCATTTT | CASSSPGQSNQPQHF
TRBD2 | TRBJ2-1 | . | TRBV11-2 | TGTGCCAGCAGCTATCGGACTAGCGGGAATTACAATGAGCAGTTCTTC | CASSYRTSGNYNEQFF
. | TRBJ2-7 | . | TRBV11-2 | TGTGCCAGCAGCCAGGGCGGGGGCGCGATCTACGAGCAGTACTTC | CASSQGGGAIYEQYF
TRBD2 | TRBJ2-7 | . | TRBV9 | TGTGCCAGCAGCGCGGCGAGCGGGAGCTCCTACGAGCAGTACTTC | CASSAASGSSYEQYF
TRBD1 | TRBJ2-7 | once | TRBV4-1 | TGCGCCAGCAGCCTCTCGGCACAGGGGGGAAACGAGCAGTACTTC | CASSLSAQGGNEQYF
TRBD1 | TRBJ1-1 | once | TRBV27 | TGTGCCAGCAGTTCGACACAGGGGGCCACTGAAGCTTTCTTT | CASSSTQGATEAFF